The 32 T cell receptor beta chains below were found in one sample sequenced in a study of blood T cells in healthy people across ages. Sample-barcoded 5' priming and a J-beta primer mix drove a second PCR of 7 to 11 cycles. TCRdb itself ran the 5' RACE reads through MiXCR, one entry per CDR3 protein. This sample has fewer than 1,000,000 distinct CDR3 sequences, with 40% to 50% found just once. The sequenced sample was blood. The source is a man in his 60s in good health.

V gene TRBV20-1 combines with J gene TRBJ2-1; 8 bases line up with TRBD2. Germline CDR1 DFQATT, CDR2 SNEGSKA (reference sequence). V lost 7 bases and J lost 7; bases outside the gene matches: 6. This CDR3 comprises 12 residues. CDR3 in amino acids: CSGTSGVNEQFF. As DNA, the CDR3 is TGCAGTGGAACTAGCGGAGTTAATGAGCAGTTCTTC.

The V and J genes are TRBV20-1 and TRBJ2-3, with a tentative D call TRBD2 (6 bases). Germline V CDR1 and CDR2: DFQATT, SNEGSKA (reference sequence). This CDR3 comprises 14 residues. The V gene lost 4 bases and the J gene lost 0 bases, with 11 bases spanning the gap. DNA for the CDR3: TGCAGTGCTATGGTTAGCGGTAGCACAGATACGCAGTATTTT. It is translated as CSAMVSGSTDTQYF.

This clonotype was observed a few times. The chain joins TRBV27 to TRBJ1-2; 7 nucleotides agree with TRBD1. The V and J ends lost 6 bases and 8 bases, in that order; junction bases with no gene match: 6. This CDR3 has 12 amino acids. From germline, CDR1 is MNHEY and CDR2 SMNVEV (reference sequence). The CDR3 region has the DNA TGTGCCAGCAGGACAGGGATGGGAGGCTACACCTTC. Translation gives CASRTGMGGYTF.

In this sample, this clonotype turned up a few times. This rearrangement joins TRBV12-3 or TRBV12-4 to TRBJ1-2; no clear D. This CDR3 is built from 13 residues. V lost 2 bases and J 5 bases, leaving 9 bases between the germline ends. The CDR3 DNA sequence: TGTGCCAGCAGTTTAAGGCTGAGTTATGGCTACACCTTC. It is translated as CASSLRLSYGYTF.

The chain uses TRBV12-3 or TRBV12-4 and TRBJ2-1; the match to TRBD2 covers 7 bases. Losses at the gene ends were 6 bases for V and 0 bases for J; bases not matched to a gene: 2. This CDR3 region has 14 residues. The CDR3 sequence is CASRGGGSYNEQFF. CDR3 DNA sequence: TGTGCCAGCAGGGGCGGGGGCTCCTACAATGAGCAGTTCTTC.

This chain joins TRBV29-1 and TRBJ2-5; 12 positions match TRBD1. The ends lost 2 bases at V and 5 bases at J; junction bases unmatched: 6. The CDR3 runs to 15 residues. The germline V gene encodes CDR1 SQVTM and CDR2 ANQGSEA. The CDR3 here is CSVEMGTGGIETQYF. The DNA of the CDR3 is TGCAGCGTTGAAATGGGGACAGGGGGCATCGAGACCCAGTACTTC.

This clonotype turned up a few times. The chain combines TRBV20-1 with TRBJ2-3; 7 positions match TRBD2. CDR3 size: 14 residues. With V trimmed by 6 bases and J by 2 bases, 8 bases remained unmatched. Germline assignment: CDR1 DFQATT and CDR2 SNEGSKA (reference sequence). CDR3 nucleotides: TGCAGTGCGAGGGATGGGGGGGTCACAGATACGCAGTATTTT. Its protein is CSARDGGVTDTQYF.

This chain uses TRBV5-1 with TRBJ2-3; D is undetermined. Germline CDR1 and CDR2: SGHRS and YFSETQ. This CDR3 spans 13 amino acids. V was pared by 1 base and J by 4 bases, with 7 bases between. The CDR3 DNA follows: TGCGCCAGCAGCTTGACTGTCTCAGATACGCAGTATTTT. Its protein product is CASSLTVSDTQYF.

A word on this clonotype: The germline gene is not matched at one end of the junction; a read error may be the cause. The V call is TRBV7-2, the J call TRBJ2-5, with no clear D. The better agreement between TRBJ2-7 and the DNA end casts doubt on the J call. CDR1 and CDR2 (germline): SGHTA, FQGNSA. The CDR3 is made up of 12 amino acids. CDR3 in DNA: TGTGTCAGCAGCTCCCAGCTAAACGAGCAGTACTTC. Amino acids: CVSSSQLNEQYF.

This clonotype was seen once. CDR3 DNA: TGTGCCATCACAGGGGAGGTCAATCAGCCCCAGCATTTT. Protein: CAITGEVNQPQHF. The chain has TRBV10-3 and TRBJ1-5; D is perhaps TRBD1 (6 bases). This CDR3 has 13 amino acids. The V end lost 7 bases, the J end lost 3 bases, and 10 bases lay between the germline ends. Germline values: CDR1 ENHRY, CDR2 SYGVKD.

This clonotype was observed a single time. The CDR3 bases are TGTGCCAGCAGCTTAAGTGATATCGAGGGGATCTTCAATGAGCAGTACTTC. The encoded protein is CASSLSDIEGIFNEQYF. The chain combines TRBV11-1 with TRBJ2-1; either TRBD1 or TRBD2 may fit D (5 bases each). The DNA end is more similar to TRBJ2-7, so the J call may be wrong. Germline CDR1 and CDR2: SGHAT and FQDESV (reference sequence). The CDR3 has 17 amino acids.

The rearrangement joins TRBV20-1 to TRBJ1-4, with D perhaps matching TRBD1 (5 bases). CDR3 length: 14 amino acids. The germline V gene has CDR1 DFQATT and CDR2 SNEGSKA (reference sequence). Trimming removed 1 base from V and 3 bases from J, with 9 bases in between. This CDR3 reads CSARGGAANEKLFF. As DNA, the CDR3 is TGCAGTGCTAGAGGGGGCGCGGCTAATGAAAAACTGTTTTTT.

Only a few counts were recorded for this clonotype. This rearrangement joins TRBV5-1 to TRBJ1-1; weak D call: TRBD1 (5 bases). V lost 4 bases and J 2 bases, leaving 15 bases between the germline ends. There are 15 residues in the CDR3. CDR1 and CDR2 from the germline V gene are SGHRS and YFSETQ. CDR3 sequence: CASSGGTASNTEAFF. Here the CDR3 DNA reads TGCGCCAGCAGCGGGGGTACAGCCTCTAACACTGAAGCTTTCTTT. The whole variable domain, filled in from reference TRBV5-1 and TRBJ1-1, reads KAGVTQTPRYLIKTRGQQVTLSCSPISGHRSVSWYQQTPGQGLQFLFEYFSETQRNKGNFPGRFSGRQFSNSRSEMNVSTLELGDSALYLCASSGGTASNTEAFFGQGTRLTVV.

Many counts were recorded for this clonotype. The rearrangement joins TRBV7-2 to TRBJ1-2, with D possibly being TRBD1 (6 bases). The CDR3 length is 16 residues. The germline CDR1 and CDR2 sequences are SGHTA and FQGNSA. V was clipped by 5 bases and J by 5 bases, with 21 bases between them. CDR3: CASSLSMDRRLYGYTF. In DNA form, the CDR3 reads TGTGCCAGCAGCCTTAGTATGGACAGAAGATTATATGGCTACACCTTC.

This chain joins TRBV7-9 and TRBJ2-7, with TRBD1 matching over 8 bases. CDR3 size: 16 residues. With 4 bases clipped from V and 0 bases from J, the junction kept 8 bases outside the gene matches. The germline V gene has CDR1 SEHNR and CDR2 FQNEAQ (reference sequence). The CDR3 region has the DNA TGTGCCAGCAGCTCGGGGGACAGGACCGGCTCCTACGAGCAGTACTTC. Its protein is CASSSGDRTGSYEQYF.

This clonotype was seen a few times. DNA for the CDR3: TGCGCCAGCAGCCAAGATACGGGGGAAACCGGGGAGCTGTTTTTT. It specifies CASSQDTGETGELFF. V is TRBV4-3 and J is TRBJ2-2, with a tentative D call TRBD2 (6 bases). The CDR3 runs 15 residues. Looked up from germline, CDR1 is LGHNA and CDR2 is YSLEER. The ends were cut back, 0 bases at V and 5 bases at J, with 10 bases in the middle.

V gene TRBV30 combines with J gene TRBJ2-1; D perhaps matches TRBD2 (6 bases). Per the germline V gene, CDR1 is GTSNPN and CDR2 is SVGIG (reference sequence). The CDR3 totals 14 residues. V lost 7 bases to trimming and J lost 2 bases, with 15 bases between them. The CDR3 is CASPLARTYNEQFF. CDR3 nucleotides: TGTGCCTCCCCTCTAGCGAGAACCTACAATGAGCAGTTCTTC.

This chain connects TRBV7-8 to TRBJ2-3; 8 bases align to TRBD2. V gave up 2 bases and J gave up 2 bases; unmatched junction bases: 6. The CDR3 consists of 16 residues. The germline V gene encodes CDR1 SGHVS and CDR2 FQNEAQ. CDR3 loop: CASSLRTSKSTDTQYF. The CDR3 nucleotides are TGTGCCAGCAGCTTAAGGACTAGCAAATCCACAGATACGCAGTATTTT.

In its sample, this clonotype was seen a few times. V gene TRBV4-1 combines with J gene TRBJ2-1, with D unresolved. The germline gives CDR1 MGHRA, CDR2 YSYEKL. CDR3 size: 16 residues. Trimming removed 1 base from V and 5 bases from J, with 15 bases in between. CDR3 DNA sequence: TGCGCCAGCAGCCAAGGAGAGACATTGAATAACAATGAGCAGTTCTTC. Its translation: CASSQGETLNNNEQFF.

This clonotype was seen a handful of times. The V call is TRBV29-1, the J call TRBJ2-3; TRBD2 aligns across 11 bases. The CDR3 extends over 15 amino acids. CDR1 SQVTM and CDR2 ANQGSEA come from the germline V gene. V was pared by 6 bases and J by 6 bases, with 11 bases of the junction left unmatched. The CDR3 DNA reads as TGCAGCGTCATTCCCCGGACTAGCGGGTTGGATACGCAGTATTTT. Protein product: CSVIPRTSGLDTQYF.

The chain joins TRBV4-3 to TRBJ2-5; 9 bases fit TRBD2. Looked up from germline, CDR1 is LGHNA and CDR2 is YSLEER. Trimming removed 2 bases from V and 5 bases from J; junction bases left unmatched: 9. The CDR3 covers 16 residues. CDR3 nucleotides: TGCGCCAGCAGCCAACGTTTTAGCGGGGGAGCGGAGACCCAGTACTTC. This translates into CASSQRFSGGAETQYF.

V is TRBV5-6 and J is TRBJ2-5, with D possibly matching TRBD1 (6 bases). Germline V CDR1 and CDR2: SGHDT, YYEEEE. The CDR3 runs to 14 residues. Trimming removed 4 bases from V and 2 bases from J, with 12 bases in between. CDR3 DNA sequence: TGTGCCAGCAGCGCAGGGGCGGAGCAAGAGACCCAGTACTTC. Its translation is CASSAGAEQETQYF. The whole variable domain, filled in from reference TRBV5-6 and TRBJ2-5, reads DAGVTQSPTHLIKTRGQQVTLRCSPKSGHDTVSWYQQALGQGPQFIFQYYEEEERQRGNFPDRFSGHQFPNYSSELNVNALLLGDSALYLCASSAGAEQETQYFGPGTRLLVL.

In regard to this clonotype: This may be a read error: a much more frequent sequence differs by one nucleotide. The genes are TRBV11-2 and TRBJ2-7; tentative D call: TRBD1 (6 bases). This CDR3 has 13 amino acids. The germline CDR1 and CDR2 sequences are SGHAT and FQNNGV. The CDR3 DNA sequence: TGTGCCAGCAGGACGACAGGCACCTACGGGCAGTACTTC. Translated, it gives CASRTTGTYGQYF.

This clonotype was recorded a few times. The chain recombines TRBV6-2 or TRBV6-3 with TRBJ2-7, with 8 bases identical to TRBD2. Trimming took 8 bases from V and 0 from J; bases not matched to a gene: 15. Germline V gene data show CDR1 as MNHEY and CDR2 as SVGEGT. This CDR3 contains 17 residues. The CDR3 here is CASGTGAKRGFSYEQYF. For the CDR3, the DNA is TGTGCCAGCGGTACTGGGGCAAAGCGGGGGTTCTCCTACGAGCAGTACTTC.

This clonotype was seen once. CDR3 in DNA: TGTGCCAGCAGCCAAAGTACGCTAGCACACACAGATACGCAGTATTTT. The encoded protein is CASSQSTLAHTDTQYF. This sequence joins TRBV3-1 and TRBJ2-3; a possible D gene is TRBD2 (5 bases). Germline V gene sequence: CDR1 LGHDT, CDR2 YNNKEL (reference sequence). The CDR3 extends over 16 amino acids. Deletions cut 2 bases from V and 2 bases from J, with 14 bases between.

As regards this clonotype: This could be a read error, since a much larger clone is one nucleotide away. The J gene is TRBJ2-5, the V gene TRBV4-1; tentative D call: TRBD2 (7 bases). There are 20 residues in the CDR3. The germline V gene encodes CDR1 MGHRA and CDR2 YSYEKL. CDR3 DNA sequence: TGCGCCAGCAGCCAAGAGCCGAGCTTCGTCGGGGGGCACTTACAAGGGACCCAGTACTTC. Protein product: CASSQEPSFVGGHLQGTQYF.

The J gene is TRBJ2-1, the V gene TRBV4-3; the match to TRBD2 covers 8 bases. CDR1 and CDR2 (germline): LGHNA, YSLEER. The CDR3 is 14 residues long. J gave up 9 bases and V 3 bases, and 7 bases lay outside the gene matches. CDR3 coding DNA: TGCGCCAGCAGCCATGGTAGCGGGGCGGGTGAGCAGTTCTTC. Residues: CASSHGSGAGEQFF.

The CDR3 DNA reads as TGTGCCAGCAGCCCCGGGCCCGGACGGAATACGCAGTATTTT. This translates into CASSPGPGRNTQYF. The chain carries TRBV6-5 and TRBJ2-3; no firm D call. This CDR3 comprises 14 residues. The V end lost 6 bases, the J end lost 7 bases, and 17 bases lay between the germline ends. Germline CDR1 and CDR2: MNHEY and SVGAGI.

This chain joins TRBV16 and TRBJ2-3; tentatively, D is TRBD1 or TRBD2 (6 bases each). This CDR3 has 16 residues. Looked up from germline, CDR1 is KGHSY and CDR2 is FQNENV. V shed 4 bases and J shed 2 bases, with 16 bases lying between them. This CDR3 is CASSPPRGPLTDTQYF. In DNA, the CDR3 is TGTGCCAGCAGCCCACCACGGGGGCCCCTCACAGATACGCAGTATTTT.

The DNA for the CDR3 is TGCAGTGCTAACAGGGTGGGGTCCTACAATGAGCAGTTCTTC. This encodes CSANRVGSYNEQFF. The chain carries TRBV20-1 and TRBJ2-1, with D possibly being TRBD1 (6 bases). This CDR3 is 14 amino acids long. The V end lost 4 bases, the J end lost 1 base, and 11 bases lay between the germline ends. Germline CDR1 reads DFQATT; CDR2 reads SNEGSKA (reference sequence).

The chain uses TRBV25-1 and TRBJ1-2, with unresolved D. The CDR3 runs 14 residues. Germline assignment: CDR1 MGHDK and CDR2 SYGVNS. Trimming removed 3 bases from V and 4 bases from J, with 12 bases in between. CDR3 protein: CASSDVARTYGYTF. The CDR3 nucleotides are TGTGCCAGCAGTGATGTGGCCAGGACCTATGGCTACACCTTC.

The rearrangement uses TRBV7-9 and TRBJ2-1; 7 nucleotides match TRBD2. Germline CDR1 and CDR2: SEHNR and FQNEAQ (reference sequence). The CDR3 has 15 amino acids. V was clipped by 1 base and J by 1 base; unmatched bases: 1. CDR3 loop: CASSLVLASYNEQFF. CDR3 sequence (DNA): TGTGCCAGCAGCTTAGTACTAGCGTCCTACAATGAGCAGTTCTTC.